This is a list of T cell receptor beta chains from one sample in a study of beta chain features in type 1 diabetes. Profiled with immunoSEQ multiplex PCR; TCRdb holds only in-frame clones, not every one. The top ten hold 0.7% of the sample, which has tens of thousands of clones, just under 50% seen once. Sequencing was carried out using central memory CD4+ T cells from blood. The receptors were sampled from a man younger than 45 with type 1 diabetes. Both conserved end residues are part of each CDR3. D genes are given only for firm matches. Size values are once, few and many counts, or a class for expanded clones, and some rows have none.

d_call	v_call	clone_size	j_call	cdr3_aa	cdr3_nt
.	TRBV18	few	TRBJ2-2	CASSPNSPGSGELFF	TGTGCCAGCTCACCGAACTCCCCCGGGTCCGGGGAGCTGTTTTTT
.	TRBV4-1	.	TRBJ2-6	CASSQGGLTGSGANVLTF	TGCGCCAGCAGCCAAGGGGGCCTTACCGGCTCTGGGGCCAACGTCCTGACTTTC
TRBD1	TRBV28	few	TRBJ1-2	CASSSGQGRGGYTF	TGTGCCAGCAGTTCCGGACAGGGTAGAGGTGGCTACACCTTC
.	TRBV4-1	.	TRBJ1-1	CASSRTGNGRANTEAFF	TGCGCCAGCAGCCGGACGGGAAACGGAAGAGCGAACACTGAAGCTTTCTTT
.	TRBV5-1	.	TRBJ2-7	CASSLDRSYYEQYF	TGCGCCAGCAGCCTGGACAGATCCTACTACGAGCAGTACTTC
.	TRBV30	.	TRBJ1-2	CAWSESPTGSYTF	TGTGCCTGGAGTGAATCTCCTACAGGGAGTTACACCTTC
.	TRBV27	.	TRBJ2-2	CASSGTPYTGELFF	TGTGCCAGCAGCGGGACTCCCTACACCGGGGAGCTGTTTTTT
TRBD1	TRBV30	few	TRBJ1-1	CAWSPDRLTEAFF	TGTGCCTGGAGCCCGGACAGGCTCACTGAAGCTTTCTTT
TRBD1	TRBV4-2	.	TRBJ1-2	CASSLGQGYGYTF	TGTGCCAGCAGCCTAGGACAGGGATATGGCTACACCTTC
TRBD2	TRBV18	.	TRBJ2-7	CASSPYLAGGNEQYF	TGTGCCAGCTCACCGTATTTAGCGGGAGGTAACGAGCAGTACTTC
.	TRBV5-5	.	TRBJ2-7	CASSLAQERYEQYF	TGTGCCAGCAGCTTGGCGCAGGAACGTTACGAGCAGTACTTC
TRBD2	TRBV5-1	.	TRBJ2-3	CASGQAGEALTDTQYF	TGCGCCAGCGGTCAGGCGGGGGAGGCCCTGACAGATACGCAGTATTTT
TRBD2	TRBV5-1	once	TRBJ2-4	CASSSSPGLAGGENIQYF	TGCGCCAGCAGCTCGTCCCCGGGACTAGCGGGAGGGGAAAACATTCAGTACTTC
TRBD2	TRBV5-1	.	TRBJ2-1	CASSFAGTSGHNEQFF	TGCGCCAGCAGCTTCGCCGGGACTAGCGGGCACAATGAGCAGTTCTTC
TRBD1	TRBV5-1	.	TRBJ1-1	CASSLLTGTGARGEAFF	TGCGCCAGCAGCTTGCTCACCGGGACAGGGGCGAGGGGTGAAGCTTTCTTT
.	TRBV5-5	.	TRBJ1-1	CASSGGGIGTEAFF	TGTGCCAGCAGCGGCGGGGGTATCGGCACTGAAGCTTTCTTT
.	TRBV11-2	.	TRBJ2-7	CASSLAGGKAVEQYF	TGTGCCAGCAGCTTAGCTGGGGGGAAGGCGGTCGAGCAGTACTTC
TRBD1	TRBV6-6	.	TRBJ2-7	CASRDYGTGSSYEQYF	TGTGCCAGCAGGGATTATGGGACAGGGAGCTCCTACGAGCAGTACTTC
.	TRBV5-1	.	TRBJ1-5	CASSLEDSRNQPQHF	TGCGCCAGCAGCCTGGAGGACAGCAGAAATCAGCCCCAGCATTTT
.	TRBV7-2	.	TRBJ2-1	CASSLQPDSEQQFF	TGTGCCAGCAGCCTCCAGCCGGACAGTGAACAGCAGTTCTTC
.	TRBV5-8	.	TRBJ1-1	CASSGRAGDAEAFF	TGTGCCAGCAGCGGGCGGGCGGGGGACGCTGAAGCTTTCTTT
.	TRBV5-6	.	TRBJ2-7	CASSLNRHSYEQYF	TGTGCCAGCAGCTTGAACAGACACTCCTACGAGCAGTACTTC
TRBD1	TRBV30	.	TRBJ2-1	CAWSRDRGTYNEQFF	TGTGCCTGGAGTAGGGACAGGGGGACCTACAATGAGCAGTTCTTC
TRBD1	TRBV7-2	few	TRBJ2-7	CASSTGTVSYEQYF	TGTGCCAGCAGTACCGGGACAGTTTCCTACGAGCAGTACTTC
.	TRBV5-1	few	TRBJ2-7	CASSLDGSYEQYF	TGCGCCAGCAGTTTGGACGGTTCCTACGAGCAGTACTTC
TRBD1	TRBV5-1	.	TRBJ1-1	CASSANGQGNTEAFF	TGCGCCAGCAGCGCAAACGGACAGGGGAACACTGAAGCTTTCTTT
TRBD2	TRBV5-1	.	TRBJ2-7	CASSLGTSGRAPYF	TGCGCCAGCAGCTTGGGGACTAGCGGGAGGGCCCCGTACTTC
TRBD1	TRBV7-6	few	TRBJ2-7	CASSPQTGGFYEQYF	TGTGCCAGCAGCCCACAGACAGGGGGCTTCTACGAGCAGTACTTC
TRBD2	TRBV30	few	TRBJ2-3	CAWSATSGATDTQYF	TGTGCCTGGAGTGCGACTAGCGGGGCGACAGATACGCAGTATTTT
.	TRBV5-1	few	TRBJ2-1	CASSPGVRGNEQFF	TGCGCCAGCAGCCCCGGTGTCCGGGGCAATGAGCAGTTCTTC